This T cell receptor beta chain was captured by sequencing in a study of identical twins. Study-level findings and limits: Among monozygotic twins, out-of-frame TCR alpha sharing exceeded what models predicted. Weaker excess twin sharing was seen among beta out-of-frame sequences.

This clonotype was detected a few times. Its target is not known. Via MiXCR, TCRdb re-called the 5' RACE reads, giving one row per CDR3 protein. The sample has just under 550,000 distinct CDR3 sequences; about 15% are singletons. V dropped 1 base and J dropped 5 bases, with 11 bases sitting between them. CDR1 is DFQATT, CDR2 SNEGSKA, per germline (reference sequence). This CDR3 spans 13 amino acids. The data were also submitted as part of a second study, on yellow fever vaccine responses in identical twins. That study reports: Reportedly, the response of twins' T cells to the vaccine seemed partly convergent, partly personalized.

The J gene is TRBJ2-5, the V gene TRBV20-1; D is uncertain. The source is a woman between 18 and 29 years old in good health. The sample was CD4+ T cells sorted from blood. The CDR3 bases are TGCAGTGCTAGAGCACCACTAATCGAGACCCAGTACTTC. It is translated as CSARAPLIETQYF.